The 26 T cell receptor beta chains below all came from one sample that was sequenced in a study of cytomegalovirus exposure and HLA in healthy donors. A multiplex PCR was run with 60 Vbeta primers and 13 Jbeta primers. The method was immunoSEQ multiplex PCR; TCRdb's version includes in-frame clones alone and lacks a portion of them. The sample shows 99,000 or so clones, around 79% of them seen only once. The sample was PBMCs. Receptors originate from a man aged 55-75 years in good health and CMV-seropositive.

There are a few counts of this clone. The chain joins TRBV7-6 to TRBJ2-2, with a weak D call TRBD1 (6 bases). V was clipped by 4 bases and J by 5 bases, with 17 bases between them. Looked up from germline, CDR1 is SGHVS and CDR2 is FNYEAQ. The CDR3 contains 16 residues. The CDR3 DNA reads TGTGCCAGCAGCTCAGCCCCCCAGGGGCGAACCGGGGAGCTGTTTTTT. This translates into CASSSAPQGRTGELFF.

This chain uses TRBV10-2 with TRBJ2-7; TRBD2 matches 7 bases. The CDR3 has 14 amino acids. The germline CDR1 and CDR2 sequences are WSHSY and SAAADI. The trim removed 0 bases at V and 5 bases at J, leaving 4 bases unmatched. CDR3 in DNA: TGCGCCAGCAGTGAGTCGGGAGGGAAACACGAGCAGTACTTC. Protein product: CASSESGGKHEQYF.

V and J are TRBV5-1 and TRBJ2-2, with no clear D. Trimming removed 2 bases from V and 0 bases from J, with 11 bases in between. The CDR3 has 16 residues. Germline V gene data show CDR1 as SGHRS and CDR2 as YFSETQ. The CDR3 loop is CASSFPPGSNTGELFF. The CDR3, as DNA: TGCGCCAGCAGCTTCCCCCCAGGATCGAACACCGGGGAGCTGTTTTTT.

V gene TRBV9 combines with J gene TRBJ2-3; D call uncertain. Trimming stripped 4 bases from V and 6 bases from J, with 6 bases between. This CDR3 is 11 amino acids long. Germline CDR1 is SGDLS and CDR2 is YYNGEE. In DNA, the CDR3 is TGTGCCAGCAGCCCCTTCGATACGCAGTATTTT. Its protein product is CASSPFDTQYF.

This rearrangement joins TRBV4-1 to TRBJ2-2; TRBD1 agrees at 8 bases. With V trimmed by 3 bases and J by 1 base, 4 bases remained unmatched. Germline-derived CDR1 and CDR2 are MGHRA and YSYEKL. The CDR3 covers 16 residues. The CDR3 coding sequence is TGCGCCAGCAGCCAGCAGGGGGCGAGGAACACCGGGGAGCTGTTTTTT. Translating it yields CASSQQGARNTGELFF.

The V gene is TRBV11-2, the J gene TRBJ2-1; perhaps TRBD2 as D (6 bases). The V gene's germline CDR1 is SGHAT and CDR2 FQNNGV. The CDR3 contains 18 residues. The V end lost 4 bases, the J end lost 4 bases, and 23 bases lay between the germline ends. The CDR3 DNA is TGTGCCAGCAGCTCCTTCCGGGACTCTCCCCCGGGGTACAATGAGCAGTTCTTC. Translating gives CASSSFRDSPPGYNEQFF.

The rearrangement links TRBV21-1 to TRBJ2-5; the tabulated D call, TRBD2, remains unverified against the DNA. TRBV21-1 counts as a pseudogene. The CDR3 extends over 14 amino acids. The CDR3 spells CASSSRRGDETQYF. In nucleotides, the CDR3 is TGTGCCAGCAGCAGCCGGCGGGGCGACGAGACCCAGTACTTC.

The rearrangement uses TRBV28 and TRBJ2-6; no definite D call. Germline V gene sequence: CDR1 MDHEN, CDR2 SYDVKM. V was trimmed by 6 bases and J by 1 base, leaving 10 bases between them. The CDR3 sequence is 15 residues long. The CDR3 bases are TGTGCCAGCAGCCTCTACGGGTCTGGGGCCAACGTCCTGACTTTC. Translating it yields CASSLYGSGANVLTF.

The gene calls are TRBV11-3 and TRBJ2-2, with 7 positions matching TRBD1. The ends lost 2 bases at V and 5 bases at J; junction bases unmatched: 14. The CDR3 is made up of 18 amino acids. Per germline, CDR1 SGHNT and CDR2 YENEEA. As DNA, the CDR3 is TGTGCCAGCAGCTTATTATCAAGAGGGGGCACAGGGACCGGGGAGCTGTTTTTT. Translated: CASSLLSRGGTGTGELFF.

The gene calls are TRBV5-1 and TRBJ2-7, with a tentative D call TRBD1 (5 bases). The CDR3 loop spans 14 amino acids. Germline CDR1 SGHRS, CDR2 YFSETQ. V was trimmed by 3 bases and J by 3 bases, leaving 13 bases between them. The CDR3 protein is CASSYPDTVYEQYF. In DNA form, the CDR3 reads TGCGCCAGCAGCTACCCGGACACGGTCTACGAGCAGTACTTC.

This clone was observed a few times. This chain links TRBV5-5 with TRBJ2-3; 9 bases fit TRBD1. The CDR3 is made up of 17 amino acids. CDR1 and CDR2 from the germline V gene are SGHKS and YYEKEE (reference sequence). V dropped 0 bases and J dropped 0; count of bases not matched to a gene: 5. The CDR3 DNA reads as TGTGCCAGCAGCTTGGATGGGACAGGGTTCAGCACAGATACGCAGTATTTT. Translated, it gives CASSLDGTGFSTDTQYF.

The chain links TRBV19 to TRBJ1-4; D unclear. V lost 3 bases and J 8 bases, leaving 19 bases between the germline ends. Germline V gene sequence: CDR1 LNHDA, CDR2 SQIVND (reference sequence). This CDR3 is built from 16 residues. The CDR3 region is CASSIGQRAAGEKLFF. Here the CDR3 DNA reads TGTGCCAGTAGTATCGGGCAGAGAGCGGCTGGAGAAAAACTGTTTTTT.

V gene TRBV4-2 combines with J gene TRBJ1-2; TRBD1 aligns across 7 bases. Trimming at V came to 1 base and at J to 2 bases, leaving 4 bases not matched to a gene. The germline CDR1 and CDR2 sequences are LGHNA and YNFKEQ. The CDR3 covers 15 residues. The CDR3 coding sequence is TGTGCCAGCAGCCAAGCGGGACAGCAAAACTATGGCTACACCTTC. As protein: CASSQAGQQNYGYTF.

V and J are TRBV28 and TRBJ2-7; 8 positions match TRBD2. Germline-derived CDR1 and CDR2 are MDHEN and SYDVKM. The V and J ends lost 4 bases and 0 bases, in that order; junction bases with no gene match: 5. CDR3 size: 15 residues. CDR3: CASSSAAGGSYEQYF. The DNA of the CDR3 is TGTGCCAGCAGTTCTGCTGCGGGGGGCTCCTACGAGCAGTACTTC.

The chain recombines TRBV5-1 with TRBJ1-4, with 7 bases fitting TRBD1. Germline V gene data show CDR1 as SGHRS and CDR2 as YFSETQ. V dropped 1 base and J dropped 4; count of bases not matched to a gene: 4. This CDR3 has 15 residues. The DNA of the CDR3 is TGCGCCAGCAGCTTGAAAGGGGGCGTTAATGAAAAACTGTTTTTT. Translating gives CASSLKGGVNEKLFF.

CDR3 in amino acids: CASSVEAGVRNEQFF. The DNA of the CDR3 is TGTGCCAGCAGCGTAGAGGCGGGGGTAAGAAATGAGCAGTTCTTC. This rearrangement joins TRBV9 to TRBJ2-1, with 7 bases that match TRBD2. The junction had 7 bases not matched to a gene; V was cut back by 0 bases and J by 7 bases. The CDR3 has 15 amino acids. CDR1 is SGDLS and CDR2 is YYNGEE in the germline V gene.

This clone has only a few counts. The chain links TRBV6-1 to TRBJ1-2, with D perhaps TRBD1 (6 bases). The CDR3 has 11 amino acids. The V gene lost 5 bases and the J gene lost 8 bases, with 9 bases spanning the gap. The germline V gene has CDR1 MNHNS and CDR2 SASEGT. The CDR3 sequence: CASSRQDGYTF. Written as DNA, the CDR3 is TGTGCCAGCAGTAGACAGGACGGCTACACCTTC.

This rearrangement joins TRBV10-3 to TRBJ1-6; a weak D match, TRBD1 (6 bases). Germline V gene data show CDR1 as ENHRY and CDR2 as SYGVKD. V lost 0 bases to trimming and J lost 7 bases, with 10 bases between them. The CDR3 consists of 15 residues. CDR3 loop: CAISESPTGNSPLHF. CDR3 coding DNA: TGTGCCATCAGTGAGTCTCCTACAGGGAATTCACCCCTCCACTTT.

The chain has TRBV6-5 and TRBJ2-7; 7 bases are shared with TRBD1. CDR1 and CDR2 from the germline V gene are MNHEY and SVGAGI. Germline trimming cut 0 bases from V and 1 base from J; bases unmatched to any gene: 3. This CDR3 comprises 15 residues. CDR3 bases: TGTGCCAGCAGTTACTCGACAGGGTTTTCCTACGAGCAGTACTTC. As protein: CASSYSTGFSYEQYF.

The chain is built from TRBV19 and TRBJ1-5; TRBD1 matches at 7 bases. CDR3 size: 17 residues. The V segment lost 5 bases and the J segment 6 bases; nucleotides outside the gene matches: 16. CDR1 and CDR2 from the germline V gene are LNHDA and SQIVND (reference sequence). CDR3: CASSPRDSPGMGQPQHF. The DNA of the CDR3 is TGTGCCAGTAGTCCTCGGGACAGCCCGGGGATGGGTCAGCCCCAGCATTTT.

The chain combines TRBV28 with TRBJ2-1, with 9 bases fitting TRBD1. Germline V lookup: CDR1 MDHEN, CDR2 SYDVKM. The CDR3 consists of 15 residues. Losses at the gene ends were 6 bases for V and 2 bases for J; bases not matched to a gene: 5. CDR3 sequence (DNA): TGTGCCAGCAGGCTAACAGGGGGCGCCTACAATGAGCAGTTCTTC. Translation: CASRLTGGAYNEQFF.

V usage is TRBV18 and J usage is TRBJ2-1, with no clear D. The germline gives CDR1 KGHSH, CDR2 LQKENI. The CDR3 is made up of 15 amino acids. Trimming cost V 3 bases and J 0 bases, with 9 bases left between them. The CDR3 loop is CASSPSVGSYNEQFF. The CDR3 DNA sequence: TGTGCCAGCTCACCGAGCGTTGGCTCCTACAATGAGCAGTTCTTC.

This clone showed up just a few times. J is TRBJ1-2 and V is TRBV6-5; maybe TRBD1 (6 bases). The CDR3 sequence is 14 residues long. Germline-derived CDR1 and CDR2 are MNHEY and SVGAGI. V was pared by 5 bases and J by 7 bases, with 17 bases between. The CDR3 is CASSTQGGKGGYTF. The CDR3 DNA follows: TGTGCCAGCAGTACACAGGGTGGGAAAGGTGGCTACACCTTC.

In the case of this clone: Other nucleotide sequences in the sample specify the same CDR3. The genes are TRBV5-1 and TRBJ1-3, with D possibly matching TRBD1 (5 bases). Trimming pared 1 base from V and 2 bases from J, leaving 7 bases between. This CDR3 is 14 amino acids long. Germline assignment: CDR1 SGHRS and CDR2 YFSETQ. The CDR3 DNA sequence: TGCGCCAGCAGCTTGACAGGTGCTGGAAACACCATATATTTT. This encodes CASSLTGAGNTIYF. The whole variable domain, filled in from reference TRBV5-1 and TRBJ1-3, reads KAGVTQTPRYLIKTRGQQVTLSCSPISGHRSVSWYQQTPGQGLQFLFEYFSETQRNKGNFPGRFSGRQFSNSRSEMNVSTLELGDSALYLCASSLTGAGNTIYFGEGSWLTVV.

This clone was observed a handful of times. The chain combines TRBV5-4 with TRBJ2-1; 8 bases match TRBD2. Germline CDR1 and CDR2: SGHNT and YYREEE (reference sequence). This CDR3 comprises 15 residues. The V segment lost 2 bases and the J segment 5 bases; nucleotides outside the gene matches: 6. The chain's CDR3 is CASSFDGGVDNEQFF. The CDR3 bases are TGTGCCAGCAGCTTTGACGGGGGGGTAGACAATGAGCAGTTCTTC.

The chain recombines TRBV19 with TRBJ1-1; the D is unclear. The CDR3 is made up of 11 amino acids. Germline V CDR1 and CDR2: LNHDA, SQIVND (reference sequence). The V end was cut by 1 base, the J end by 13 bases, with 10 bases between. CDR3 sequence reads: CASSIARSHFF. The CDR3 nucleotides read TGTGCCAGTAGTATAGCCCGGTCCCATTTCTTT.